This TCR beta chain derives from a study of cytomegalovirus exposure and HLA in healthy donors. Whole-study findings and limits: Productive rates of about 87% or about 30% were seen for most TCR beta V segments in an earlier analysis. In a later analysis, a missense DCLRE1C variant was linked to TCR beta V- and J-gene trimming. Later, an analysis showed that TCR beta chains associated with HLA were more clonally expanded than others that were equally common.

As regards this clone: Its antigen is not known.

Researchers ran the PCR with 60 Vbeta and 13 Jbeta primers. Sequenced by immunoSEQ multiplex PCR; TCRdb stores in-frame clones only, minus some. The data contain some 85,000 clones, approximately 84% of them singletons. This clonotype originated in a man between 18 and 35 years old in good health and CMV-seronegative. The sample comprised PBMCs.

CDR3 coding DNA: TGCGCCAGCAGCTTGGAACTAGCGGGGGGTGATGAGCAGTTCTTC. Protein product: CASSLELAGGDEQFF. The rearrangement links TRBV5-1 to TRBJ2-1, with TRBD2 matching 12 bases. CDR1 and CDR2 from the germline V gene are SGHRS and YFSETQ. The trim removed 0 bases at V and 8 bases at J, leaving 3 bases unmatched. This CDR3 is built from 15 residues.